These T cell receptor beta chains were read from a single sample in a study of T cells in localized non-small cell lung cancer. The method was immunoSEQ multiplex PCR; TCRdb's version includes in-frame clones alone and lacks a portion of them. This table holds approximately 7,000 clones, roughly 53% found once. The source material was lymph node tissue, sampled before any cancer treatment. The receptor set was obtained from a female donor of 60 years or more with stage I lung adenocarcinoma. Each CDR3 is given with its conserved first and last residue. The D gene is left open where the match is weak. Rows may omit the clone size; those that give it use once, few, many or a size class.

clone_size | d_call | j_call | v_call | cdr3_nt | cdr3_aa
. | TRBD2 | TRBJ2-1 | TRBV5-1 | TGCGCCAGCAGTTCTCTACGGACTAGCGGGAGCGATGAGCAGTTCTTC | CASSSLRTSGSDEQFF
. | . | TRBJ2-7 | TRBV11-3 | TGTGCCAGCAGCCCTGGGTCAGGTTTCTACTACGAGCAGTACTTC | CASSPGSGFYYEQYF
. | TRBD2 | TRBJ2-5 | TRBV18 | TGTGCCAGCTCATCAGCGGCGGCTAGCGGGTTAGAGACCCAGTACTTC | CASSSAAASGLETQYF
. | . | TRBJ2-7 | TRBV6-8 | TGTGCCAGCAGTTACTCGCAGGGAGCCTACGAGCAGTACTTC | CASSYSQGAYEQYF
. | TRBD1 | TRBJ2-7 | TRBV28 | TGTGCCAGCAGCTCGTTCGGACAGGGGGGCTACGAGCAGTACTTC | CASSSFGQGGYEQYF
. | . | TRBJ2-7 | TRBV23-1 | TGCGCCAGCAGTCAATCTGGGCAGAACTACGAGCAGTACTTC | CASSQSGQNYEQYF
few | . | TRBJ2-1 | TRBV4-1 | TGCGCCAGCAGCCAGTTCCTCTGGAATGAGCAGTTCTTC | CASSQFLWNEQFF
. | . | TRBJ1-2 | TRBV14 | TGTGCCAGCAGCCAAGGAAGCACTTCCCTCCCTGGCTACACCTTC | CASSQGSTSLPGYTF
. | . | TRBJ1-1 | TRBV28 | TGTGCCAGCAGGGAGACAGGACCCACTGAAGCTTTCTTT | CASRETGPTEAFF
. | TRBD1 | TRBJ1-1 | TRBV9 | TGTGCCAGCAGCGCCCTTAAACAGGGGGCATCAGAAGCTTTCTTT | CASSALKQGASEAFF
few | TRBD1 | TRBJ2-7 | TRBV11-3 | TGTGCCAGCAGTCGGGGACAGGGCTCCTACGAGCAGTACTTC | CASSRGQGSYEQYF
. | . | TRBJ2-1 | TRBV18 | TGTGCCAGCTCACCAGGGATCTCCGGACAAAATGAGCAGTTCTTC | CASSPGISGQNEQFF
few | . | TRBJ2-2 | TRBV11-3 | TGTGCCAGCAGCTCCCAAGTGGGTCCCGGGGAGCTGTTTTTT | CASSSQVGPGELFF
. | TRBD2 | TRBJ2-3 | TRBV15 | TGTGCCACCAGCAGAGATCTAGCGGGAGGAGTGTCAGATACGCAGTATTTT | CATSRDLAGGVSDTQYF
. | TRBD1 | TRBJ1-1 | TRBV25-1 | TGTGCCAGCAGTGAATGGGACAGGGCCAACACTGAAGCTTTCTTT | CASSEWDRANTEAFF
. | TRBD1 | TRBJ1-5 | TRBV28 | TGTGCCAGCGGATTGTCGGGACAGAATCAGCCCCAGCATTTT | CASGLSGQNQPQHF
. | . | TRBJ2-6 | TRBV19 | TGTGCCAGTAGTCCCCTTACCGGAGGGGCCAACGTCCTGACTTTC | CASSPLTGGANVLTF